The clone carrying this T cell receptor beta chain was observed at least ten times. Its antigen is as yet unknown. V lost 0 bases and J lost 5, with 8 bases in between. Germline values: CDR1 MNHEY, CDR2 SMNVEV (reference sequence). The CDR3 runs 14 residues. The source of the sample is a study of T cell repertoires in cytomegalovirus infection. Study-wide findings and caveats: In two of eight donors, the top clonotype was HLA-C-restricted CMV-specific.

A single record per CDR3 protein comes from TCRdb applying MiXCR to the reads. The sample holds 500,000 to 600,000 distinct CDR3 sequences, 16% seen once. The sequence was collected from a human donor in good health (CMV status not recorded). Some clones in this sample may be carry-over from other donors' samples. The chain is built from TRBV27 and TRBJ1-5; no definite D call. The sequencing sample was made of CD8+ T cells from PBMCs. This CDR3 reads CASSLSGSDQPQHF. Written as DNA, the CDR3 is TGTGCCAGCAGTTTATCAGGGTCCGATCAGCCCCAGCATTTT.